This T cell receptor beta chain was recovered during a study of shared clonotypes between healthy human individuals. The study, taken as a whole, reports: About 5% was the fraction of naive CD4 clonotypes found shared across four donors.

In regard to this clone: Its antigen is unidentified.

Here immunoSEQ multiplex PCR was the method, and the copy in TCRdb shows in-frame clones only, minus some. This table holds about a million clones, around four fifths found once. The split of CD4+ cells yielded CD45RA+ naive and CD45RA-negative memory subsets. Germline V gene data show CDR1 as SGHNT and CDR2 as YYREEE (reference sequence). This CDR3 has 15 amino acids. The junction had 3 bases not matched to a gene; V was cut back by 1 base and J by 4 bases. The sample consisted of memory CD4+ T cells sorted from blood. Subset specified: CD45RA-negative fraction. The TCR comes from a man aged 18 to 30 in good health. The V call is TRBV5-4, the J call TRBJ2-3; the match to TRBD2 covers 10 bases. This CDR3 reads CASSLQRGGSDTQYF. CDR3 coding DNA: TGTGCCAGCAGCTTGCAGCGGGGGGGCTCAGATACGCAGTATTTT.